These T cell receptor beta chains were read from a single sample in a study of blood T cell repertoires in COVID-19. The data were produced by immunoSEQ multiplex PCR, yet TCRdb's version contains in-frame clones alone and is incomplete. The sample comprises tens of thousands of clones, 75% to 90% of which are singletons, and approximately 7.2% rests with the top ten. Sequenced sample: peripheral blood. The receptors were gathered from a man aged 60 to 69 with acute or convalescent COVID-19. Each CDR3 is given with its conserved first and last residue. The D gene is left open where the match is weak. Size values are once, few and many counts, or a class for expanded clones, and some rows have none.

cdr3_nt cdr3_aa v_call d_call clone_size j_call
TGTGCCTGGAGTAAGGGGGCGCACACCGGGGAGCTGTTTTTT CAWSKGAHTGELFF TRBV30 TRBD1 once TRBJ2-2
TGTGCCAGCAGTTTCGGAGCGGGAGTTGCAGATACGCAGTATTTT CASSFGAGVADTQYF TRBV7-6 TRBD2 - TRBJ2-3
TGCGCCAGCAGCTTGGCCGTAGCCTCAACTAATGAAAAACTGTTTTTT CASSLAVASTNEKLFF TRBV5-1 - - TRBJ1-4
TGTGCCAGCAGTTGGGAGGTGGGGGTTGGAGAAAAACTGTTTTTT CASSWEVGVGEKLFF TRBV6-5 - - TRBJ1-4
TGTGCCACCAGCAGAGATCCTTATCAGCCCCAGCATTTT CATSRDPYQPQHF TRBV15 - - TRBJ1-5
TGTGCCAGCAGCTTAACACAGGCCCACGAGCAGTACTTC CASSLTQAHEQYF TRBV11-3 - - TRBJ2-7
TGTGCCAGCAGCGCCCCAGGGACTGGAAACACCATATATTTT CASSAPGTGNTIYF TRBV9 - - TRBJ1-3
TGCAGCGTTGAGGAAGGGACAGGGCGGGGCAATCAGCCCCAGCATTTT CSVEEGTGRGNQPQHF TRBV29-1 TRBD1 - TRBJ1-5
TGTGCCAGCTCATCCGGACTAGCGGGTACGAACACCGGGGAGCTGTTTTTT CASSSGLAGTNTGELFF TRBV18 TRBD2 - TRBJ2-2
TGTGCCAGTAGTATGATCTCGACAAAGGCCTCTAGCCGGTCACCCCTCCACTTT CASSMISTKASSRSPLHF TRBV19 - - TRBJ1-6
TGTGCCAGCAGCTTTTGGCCGGGACAGCCTAATCAGCCCCAGCATTTT CASSFWPGQPNQPQHF TRBV7-4 TRBD1 - TRBJ1-5
TGCGCCAGCAGCTCGGACAGTACCATGAACACTGAAGCTTTCTTT CASSSDSTMNTEAFF TRBV5-1 - - TRBJ1-1
TGTGCCATCAGTGATAACCGGGACAGGGGGAAAGCTTTCTTT CAISDNRDRGKAFF TRBV10-3 TRBD1 - TRBJ1-1
TGTGCCAGCAGTACCAGGACAGGGGGGGGCTACACCTTC CASSTRTGGGYTF TRBV12-3/TRBV12-4 TRBD1 few TRBJ1-2
TGTGCCAGCAGCCAAGCCGGACAGGGGAATGAAGCTTTCTTT CASSQAGQGNEAFF TRBV14 TRBD1 - TRBJ1-1
TGTGCCAGCAGCCGGACAGGGCCAGATACGCAGTATTTT CASSRTGPDTQYF TRBV11-2 TRBD1 - TRBJ2-3
TGCGCCAGCAACTACGGGGTCATGATGGGCTATGGCTACACCTTC CASNYGVMMGYGYTF TRBV5-1 - - TRBJ1-2
TGTGCCAGCTCACCGGGACTAGCGGGTTTAAACACCGGGGAGCTGTTTTTT CASSPGLAGLNTGELFF TRBV18 TRBD2 - TRBJ2-2
TGTGCCAGCAGCTCTAGCGGCTACGAGCAGTACTTC CASSSSGYEQYF TRBV7-2 TRBD2 - TRBJ2-7
TGTGCCAGCAAGACAGACTCACCCGGCTACACCTTC CASKTDSPGYTF TRBV6-5 - - TRBJ1-2
TGTGCCAGCAGCCCAGGACAGAACTATGGCTACACCTTC CASSPGQNYGYTF TRBV7-8 - - TRBJ1-2
TGTGCCACCTCGGGACAGGGATACGAGCAGTACTTC CATSGQGYEQYF TRBV6-5 TRBD1 few TRBJ2-7
TGTGCCAGCAGTCCCAAACCCCGGGGTGAGCAGTTCTTC CASSPKPRGEQFF TRBV3-1/TRBV3-2 - few TRBJ2-1